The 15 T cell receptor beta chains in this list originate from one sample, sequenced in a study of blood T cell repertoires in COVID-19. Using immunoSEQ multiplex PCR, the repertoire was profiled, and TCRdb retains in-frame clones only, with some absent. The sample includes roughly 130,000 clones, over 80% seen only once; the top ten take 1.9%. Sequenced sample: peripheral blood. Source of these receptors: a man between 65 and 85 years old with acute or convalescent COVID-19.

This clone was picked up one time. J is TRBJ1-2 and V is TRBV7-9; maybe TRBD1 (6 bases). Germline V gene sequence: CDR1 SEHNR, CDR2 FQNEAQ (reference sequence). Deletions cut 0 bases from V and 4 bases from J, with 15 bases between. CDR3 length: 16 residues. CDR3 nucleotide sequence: TGTGCCAGCAGCTTAGCACAGGGACCGAATATCTATGGCTACACCTTC. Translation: CASSLAQGPNIYGYTF.

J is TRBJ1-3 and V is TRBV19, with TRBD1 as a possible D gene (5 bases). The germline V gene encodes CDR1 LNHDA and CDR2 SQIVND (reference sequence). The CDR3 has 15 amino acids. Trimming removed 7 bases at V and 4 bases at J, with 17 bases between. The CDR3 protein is CASTAGHSRGNTIYF. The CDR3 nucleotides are TGTGCCAGTACCGCCGGACATTCCAGGGGAAACACCATATATTTT. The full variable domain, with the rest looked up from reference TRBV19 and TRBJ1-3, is DGGITQSPKYLFRKEGQNVTLSCEQNLNHDAMYWYRQDPGQGLRLIYYSQIVNDFQKGDIAEGYSVSREKKESFPLTVTSAQKNPTAFYLCASTAGHSRGNTIYFGEGSWLTVV.

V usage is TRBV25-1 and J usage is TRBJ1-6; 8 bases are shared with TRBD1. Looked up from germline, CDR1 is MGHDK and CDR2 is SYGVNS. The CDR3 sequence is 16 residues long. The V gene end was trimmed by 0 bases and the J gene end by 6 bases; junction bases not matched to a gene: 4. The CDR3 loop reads CASSEYMTGVNSPLHF. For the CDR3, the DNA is TGTGCCAGCAGTGAATATATGACAGGGGTTAATTCACCCCTCCACTTT.

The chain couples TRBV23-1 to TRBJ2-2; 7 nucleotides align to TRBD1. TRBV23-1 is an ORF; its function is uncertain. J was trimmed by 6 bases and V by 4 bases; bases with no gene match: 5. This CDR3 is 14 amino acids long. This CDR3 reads CASSPGQEAGELFF. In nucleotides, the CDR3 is TGCGCCAGCAGTCCCGGACAGGAGGCCGGGGAGCTGTTTTTT.

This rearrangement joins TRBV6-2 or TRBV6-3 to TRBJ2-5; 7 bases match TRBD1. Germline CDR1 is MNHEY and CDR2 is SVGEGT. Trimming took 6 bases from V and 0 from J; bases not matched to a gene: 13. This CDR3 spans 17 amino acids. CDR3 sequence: CASSQDRARIDQETQYF. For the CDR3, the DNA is TGTGCCAGCAGCCAAGACAGGGCACGAATAGACCAAGAGACCCAGTACTTC.

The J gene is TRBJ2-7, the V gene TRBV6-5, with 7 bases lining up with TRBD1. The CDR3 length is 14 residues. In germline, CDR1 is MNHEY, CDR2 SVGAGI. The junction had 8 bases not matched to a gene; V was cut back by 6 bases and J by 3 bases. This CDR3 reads CASRAGTALYEQYF. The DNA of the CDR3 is TGTGCCAGCAGGGCCGGGACAGCCCTCTACGAGCAGTACTTC.

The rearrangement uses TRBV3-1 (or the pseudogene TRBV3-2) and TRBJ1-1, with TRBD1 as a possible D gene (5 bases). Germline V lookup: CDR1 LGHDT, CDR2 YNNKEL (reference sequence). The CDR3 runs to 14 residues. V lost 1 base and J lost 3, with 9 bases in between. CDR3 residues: CASSQVAGYTEAFF. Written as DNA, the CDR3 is TGTGCCAGCAGCCAAGTTGCAGGGTACACTGAAGCTTTCTTT.

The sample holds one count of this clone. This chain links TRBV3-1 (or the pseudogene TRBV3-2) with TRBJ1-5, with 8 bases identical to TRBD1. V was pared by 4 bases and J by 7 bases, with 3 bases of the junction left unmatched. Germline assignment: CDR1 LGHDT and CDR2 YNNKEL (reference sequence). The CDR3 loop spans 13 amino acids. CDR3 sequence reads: CASSRTGRQPQHF. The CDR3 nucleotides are TGTGCCAGCAGCCGGACAGGGAGGCAGCCCCAGCATTTT.

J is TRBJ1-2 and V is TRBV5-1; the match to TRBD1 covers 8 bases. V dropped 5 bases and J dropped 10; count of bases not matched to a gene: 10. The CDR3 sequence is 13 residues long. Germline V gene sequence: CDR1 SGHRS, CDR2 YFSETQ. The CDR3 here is CASSQPGQVAYTF. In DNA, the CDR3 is TGCGCCAGCAGTCAGCCGGGACAGGTGGCCTACACCTTC.

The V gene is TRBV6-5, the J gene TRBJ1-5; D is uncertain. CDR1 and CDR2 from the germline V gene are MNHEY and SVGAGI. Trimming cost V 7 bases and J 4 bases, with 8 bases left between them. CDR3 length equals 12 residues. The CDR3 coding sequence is TGTGCCAGCAAAATACAGAATCAGCCCCAGCATTTT. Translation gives CASKIQNQPQHF.

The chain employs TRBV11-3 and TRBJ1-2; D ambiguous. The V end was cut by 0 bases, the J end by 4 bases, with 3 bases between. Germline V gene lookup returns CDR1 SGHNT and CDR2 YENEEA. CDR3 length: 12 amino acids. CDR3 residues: CASSLEAYGYTF. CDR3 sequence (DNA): TGTGCCAGCAGCTTAGAGGCCTATGGCTACACCTTC.

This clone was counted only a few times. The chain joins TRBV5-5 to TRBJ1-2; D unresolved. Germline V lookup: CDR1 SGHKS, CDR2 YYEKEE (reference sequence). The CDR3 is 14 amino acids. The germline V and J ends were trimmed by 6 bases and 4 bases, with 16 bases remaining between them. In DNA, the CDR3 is TGTGCCAGCAACCTTACGACTGGCGTCTATGGCTACACCTTC. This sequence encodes CASNLTTGVYGYTF.

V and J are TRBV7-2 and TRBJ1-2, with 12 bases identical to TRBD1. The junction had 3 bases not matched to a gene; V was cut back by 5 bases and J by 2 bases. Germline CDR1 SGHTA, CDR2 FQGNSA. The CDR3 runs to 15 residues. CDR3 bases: TGTGCCAGCAGCCAGGGGACAGGGGGCAACTATGGCTACACCTTC. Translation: CASSQGTGGNYGYTF.

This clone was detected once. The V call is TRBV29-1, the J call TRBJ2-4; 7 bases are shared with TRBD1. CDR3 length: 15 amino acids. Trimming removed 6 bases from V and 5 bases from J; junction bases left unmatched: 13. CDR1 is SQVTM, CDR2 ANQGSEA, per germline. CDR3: CSVVKGARLQNIQYF. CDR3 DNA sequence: TGCAGCGTGGTCAAGGGGGCCCGACTACAAAACATTCAGTACTTC.

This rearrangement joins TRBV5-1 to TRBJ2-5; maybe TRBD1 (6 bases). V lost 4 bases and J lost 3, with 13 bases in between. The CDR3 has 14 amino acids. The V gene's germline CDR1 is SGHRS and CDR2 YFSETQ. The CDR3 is CASSPQGMEETQYF. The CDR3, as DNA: TGCGCCAGCAGCCCCCAGGGGATGGAAGAGACCCAGTACTTC.